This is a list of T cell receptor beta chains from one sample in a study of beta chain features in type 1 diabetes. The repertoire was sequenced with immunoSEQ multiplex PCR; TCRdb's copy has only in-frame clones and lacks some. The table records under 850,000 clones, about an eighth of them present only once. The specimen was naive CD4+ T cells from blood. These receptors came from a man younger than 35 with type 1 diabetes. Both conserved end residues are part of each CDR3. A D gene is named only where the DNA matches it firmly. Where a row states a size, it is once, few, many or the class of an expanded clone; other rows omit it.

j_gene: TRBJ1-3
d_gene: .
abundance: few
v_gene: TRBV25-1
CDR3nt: TGTGCCAGCAGAACACCGGGTGGAAACACCATATATTTT
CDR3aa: CASRTPGGNTIYF

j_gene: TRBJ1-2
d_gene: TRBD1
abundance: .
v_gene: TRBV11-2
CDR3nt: TGTGCCAGCAGCTTAACTTCGGGACAGGGGTTAGTTGGCTACACCTTC
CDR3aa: CASSLTSGQGLVGYTF

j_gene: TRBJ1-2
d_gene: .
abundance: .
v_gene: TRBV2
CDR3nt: TGTGCCAGCAGTGGGACGGAAGGCAGGGGCTACACCTTC
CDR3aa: CASSGTEGRGYTF

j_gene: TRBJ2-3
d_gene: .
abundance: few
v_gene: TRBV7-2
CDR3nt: TGTGCCAGCAGCTTAGGGGGGCTTAGCACAGATACGCAGTATTTT
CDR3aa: CASSLGGLSTDTQYF

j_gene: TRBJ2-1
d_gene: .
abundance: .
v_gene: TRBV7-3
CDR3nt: TGTGCCAGCAGCTTATCACGGGACTCTGAGACTGAGCAGTTCTTC
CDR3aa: CASSLSRDSETEQFF

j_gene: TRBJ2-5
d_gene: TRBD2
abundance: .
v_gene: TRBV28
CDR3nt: TGTGCCAGCAGTTCCCCCGGGACTAGAGTAGAGACCCAGTACTTC
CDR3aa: CASSSPGTRVETQYF

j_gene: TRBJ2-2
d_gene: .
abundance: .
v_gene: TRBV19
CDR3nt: TGTGCCAGTAGCCCCTCTGGGGAGCTGTTTTTT
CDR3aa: CASSPSGELFF

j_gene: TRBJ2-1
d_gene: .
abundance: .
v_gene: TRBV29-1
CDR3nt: TGCAGCGTTGCCCTACAGCACTACAATGAGCAGTTCTTC
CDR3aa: CSVALQHYNEQFF

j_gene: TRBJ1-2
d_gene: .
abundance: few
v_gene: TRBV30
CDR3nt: TGTGCCTGGGCCACCCGTGGGTATGGCTACACCTTC
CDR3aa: CAWATRGYGYTF

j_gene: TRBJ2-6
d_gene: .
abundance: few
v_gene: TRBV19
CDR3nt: TGTGCCAGTAGTATGGTGAGAGGAGCTGGGGCCAACGTCCTGACTTTC
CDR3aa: CASSMVRGAGANVLTF

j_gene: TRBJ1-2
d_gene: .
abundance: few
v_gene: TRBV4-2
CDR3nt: TGTGCCAGCAGCCAAGATGTAGGATTGATAGCTAACTATGGCTACACCTTC
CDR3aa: CASSQDVGLIANYGYTF

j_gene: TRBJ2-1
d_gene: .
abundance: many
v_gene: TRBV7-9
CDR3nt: TGTGCCAGCAGCTTAACGACAGGTGGGCCCTCCAATGAGCAGTTCTTC
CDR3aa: CASSLTTGGPSNEQFF

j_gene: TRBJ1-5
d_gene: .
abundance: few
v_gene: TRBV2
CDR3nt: TGTGCCAGCAGGGGCGCAGGGAATCAGCCCCAGCATTTT
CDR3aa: CASRGAGNQPQHF

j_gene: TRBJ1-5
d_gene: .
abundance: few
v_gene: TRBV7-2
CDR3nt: TGTGCCAGCCGCCTTTATAGCAATCAGCCCCAGCATTTT
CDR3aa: CASRLYSNQPQHF

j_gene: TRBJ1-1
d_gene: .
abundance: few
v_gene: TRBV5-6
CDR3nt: TGTGCCAGCAGCTTCGGGGACAAGGAAGCTTTCTTT
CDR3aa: CASSFGDKEAFF

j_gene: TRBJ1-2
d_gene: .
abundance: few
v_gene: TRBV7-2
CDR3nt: TGTGCCAGCAGCTTGGTAGAGGGGGGCTATGGCTACACCTTC
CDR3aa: CASSLVEGGYGYTF

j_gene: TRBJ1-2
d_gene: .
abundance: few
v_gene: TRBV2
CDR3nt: TGTGCCAGCAGTGCCCAAGGACCCTATGGCTACACCTTC
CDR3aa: CASSAQGPYGYTF

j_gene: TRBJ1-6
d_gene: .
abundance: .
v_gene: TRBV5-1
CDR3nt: TGCGCCAGCAGCTTGGTTGGGATGCGGAATTCACCCCTCCACTTT
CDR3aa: CASSLVGMRNSPLHF

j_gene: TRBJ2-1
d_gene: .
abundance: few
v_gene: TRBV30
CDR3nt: TGTGCCTGGACTAGAGTCTATGAGCAGTTCTTC
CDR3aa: CAWTRVYEQFF

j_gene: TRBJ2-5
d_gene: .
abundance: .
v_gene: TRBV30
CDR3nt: TGTGCCTGGAGTGCCGGGGGCCAAGAGACCCAGTACTTC
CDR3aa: CAWSAGGQETQYF

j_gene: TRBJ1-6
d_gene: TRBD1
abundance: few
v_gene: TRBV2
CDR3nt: TGTGCCAGCAGGAGCAGGGGGGATTCACCCCTCCACTTT
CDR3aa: CASRSRGDSPLHF

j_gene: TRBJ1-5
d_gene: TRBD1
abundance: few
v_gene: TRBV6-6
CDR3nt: TGTGCCAGCAGTGAGGGACAGGGCATGCAGCCCCAGCATTTT
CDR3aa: CASSEGQGMQPQHF

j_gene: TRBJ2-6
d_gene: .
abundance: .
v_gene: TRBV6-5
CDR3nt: TGTGCCAGCAGTCACCCTGTCTCTGGGGCCAACGTCCTGACTTTC
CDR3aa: CASSHPVSGANVLTF

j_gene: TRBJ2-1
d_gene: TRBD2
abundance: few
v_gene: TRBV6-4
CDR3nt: TGTGCCAGCAGTGGGACTAGCGGGGGGTATGAGCAGTTCTTC
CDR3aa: CASSGTSGGYEQFF

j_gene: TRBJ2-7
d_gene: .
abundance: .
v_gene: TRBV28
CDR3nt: TGTGCCAGCAGCCCCTCAGTAGGAGGGTACGAGCAGTACTTC
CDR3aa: CASSPSVGGYEQYF

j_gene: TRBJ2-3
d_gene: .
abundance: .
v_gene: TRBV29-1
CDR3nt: TGCAGCGTTGGGGAGGGGGCTAGCACAGATACGCAGTATTTT
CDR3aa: CSVGEGASTDTQYF

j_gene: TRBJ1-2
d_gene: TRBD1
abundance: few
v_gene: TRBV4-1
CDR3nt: TGCGCCAGCAGCCAAGATGGGACAGGGGGCATCTATGGCTACACCTTC
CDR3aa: CASSQDGTGGIYGYTF

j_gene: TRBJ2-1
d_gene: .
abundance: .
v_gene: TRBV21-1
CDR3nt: TGTGCCAGCAGTTCCGACAGGAGCTCCTACAATGAGCAGTTCTTC
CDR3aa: CASSSDRSSYNEQFF